Listed below are T cell receptor beta chains from one sample, sequenced in a study of regulatory T cells in long-lasting Graves disease. TCRdb re-called the multiplex PCR reads with MiXCR, one entry per CDR3 protein. Among approximately 460,000 distinct CDR3 sequences listed, roughly 17% were seen once. These same records also appear under a second study, on T cells in Graves' hyperthyroidism and ophthalmopathy.

This material consisted of peripheral blood mononuclear cells (PBMCs), taken at new diagnosis, from a patient treated with antithyroid drugs. The source is a woman aged 25 to 39 with Graves disease. CDR3s include the opening cysteine and the closing phenylalanine or tryptophan. The order of the fields is V gene, D gene, clone size, J gene, CDR3 DNA, CDR3 protein. A D gene is named only where the DNA matches it firmly. Size is stated for part of the rows, as once, few or many counts, or as a class when the clone is expanded.

TRBV2	-	many	TRBJ2-2	TGTGCCAGCAGCGCCACCGGGGAGCTGTTTTTT	CASSATGELFF
TRBV28	TRBD2	many	TRBJ2-3	TGTGCCAGCATTCCCGGCCTAGCGGGATTAAAGGGCACAGATACGCAGTATTTT	CASIPGLAGLKGTDTQYF
TRBV24-1	TRBD2	few	TRBJ2-5	TGTGCCACCAGTGATGCGGGGGTTCGGGAGACCCAGTACTTC	CATSDAGVRETQYF
TRBV12-3/TRBV12-4	TRBD1	many	TRBJ1-1	TGTGCCAGCAGTTGGGGGACAGTGAACACTGAAGCTTTCTTT	CASSWGTVNTEAFF
TRBV14	-	many	TRBJ2-3	TGTGCCAGCAGCCAAGTTACGATGGCGCAGTATTTT	CASSQVTMAQYF
TRBV18	TRBD1	-	TRBJ2-7	TGTGCCAGCTCACCAGGGACAGGCGAGGAGCAGTACTTC	CASSPGTGEEQYF
TRBV30	-	few	TRBJ2-2	TGTGCCTGGAGAAAACAGACGAACACCGGGGAGCTGTTTTTT	CAWRKQTNTGELFF
TRBV20-1	TRBD2	many	TRBJ2-2	TGCAGTGCGAGAACCGGGACTAAAGGGATGGGCGGGGAGCTGTTTTTT	CSARTGTKGMGGELFF
TRBV7-2	-	few	TRBJ1-5	TGTGCCAGCAGCCTGGGGCGGCGGGTTCATAGCAATCAGCCCCAGCATTTT	CASSLGRRVHSNQPQHF
TRBV10-3	-	-	TRBJ2-1	TGTGCCATCGGTAGGGACTCCTACAATGAGCAGTTCTTC	CAIGRDSYNEQFF
TRBV30	-	-	TRBJ1-5	TGTGCCTGGAGTCCCCCTTCCTTACGGGGCAATCAGCCCCAGCATTTT	CAWSPPSLRGNQPQHF
TRBV5-6	-	-	TRBJ2-3	TGTGCCAGCAGCTTGGCCTTTACGGGTACAGCAGATACGCAGTATTTT	CASSLAFTGTADTQYF
TRBV28	-	many	TRBJ2-7	TGTGCCAGCACGTCGGGAGTGGGCCGGGGCGAGCAGTACTTC	CASTSGVGRGEQYF
TRBV28	-	many	TRBJ2-7	TGTGCCAGCAGTGATTCTATGAATTACGAGCAGTACTTC	CASSDSMNYEQYF
TRBV19	-	few	TRBJ2-1	TGTGCCAGTAGTATGGCTAGGTACAATGAGCAGTTCTTC	CASSMARYNEQFF
TRBV7-6	-	many	TRBJ2-7	TGTGCCAGCAGCTTAGCCTACGGATCCTACGAGCAGTACTTC	CASSLAYGSYEQYF